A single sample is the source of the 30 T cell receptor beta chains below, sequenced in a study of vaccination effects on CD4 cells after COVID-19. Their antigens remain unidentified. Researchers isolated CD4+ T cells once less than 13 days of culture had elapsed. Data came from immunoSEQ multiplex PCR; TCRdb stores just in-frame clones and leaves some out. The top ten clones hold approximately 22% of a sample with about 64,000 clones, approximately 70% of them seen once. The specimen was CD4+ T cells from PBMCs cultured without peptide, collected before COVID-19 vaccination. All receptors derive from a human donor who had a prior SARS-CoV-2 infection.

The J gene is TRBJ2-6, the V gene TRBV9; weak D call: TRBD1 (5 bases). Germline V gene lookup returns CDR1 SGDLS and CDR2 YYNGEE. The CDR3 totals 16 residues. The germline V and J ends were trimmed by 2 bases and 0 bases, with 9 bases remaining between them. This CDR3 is CASSVLQGSGANVLTF. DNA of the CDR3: TGTGCCAGCAGCGTTTTGCAGGGCTCTGGGGCCAACGTCCTGACTTTC.

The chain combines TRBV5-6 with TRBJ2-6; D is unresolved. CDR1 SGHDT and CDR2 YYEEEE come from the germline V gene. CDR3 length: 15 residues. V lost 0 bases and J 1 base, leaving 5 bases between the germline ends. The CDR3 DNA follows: TGTGCCAGCAGCTTGGGGAGATCTGGGGCCAACGTCCTGACTTTC. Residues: CASSLGRSGANVLTF.

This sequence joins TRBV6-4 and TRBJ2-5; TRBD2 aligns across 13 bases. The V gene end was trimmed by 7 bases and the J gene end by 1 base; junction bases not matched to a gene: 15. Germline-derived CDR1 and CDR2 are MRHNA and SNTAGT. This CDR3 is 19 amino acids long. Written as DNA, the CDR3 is TGTGCCAGCAAGGAAGGACTAGCGGGGGACTCGTACACCCAAGAGACCCAGTACTTC. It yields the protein CASKEGLAGDSYTQETQYF.

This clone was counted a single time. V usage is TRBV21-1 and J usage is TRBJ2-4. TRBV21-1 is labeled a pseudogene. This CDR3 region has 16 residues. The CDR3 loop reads CASSKLEKLAKNIQYF. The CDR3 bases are TGTGCCAGCAGCAAGCTCGAAAAGTTAGCCAAAAACATTCAGTACTTC.

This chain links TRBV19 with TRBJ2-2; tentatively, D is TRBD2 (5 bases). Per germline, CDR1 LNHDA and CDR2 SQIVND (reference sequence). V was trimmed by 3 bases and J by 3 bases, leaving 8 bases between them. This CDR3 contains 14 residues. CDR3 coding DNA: TGTGCCAGTAGTATTGTGAGGGACACCGGGGAGCTGTTTTTT. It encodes CASSIVRDTGELFF.

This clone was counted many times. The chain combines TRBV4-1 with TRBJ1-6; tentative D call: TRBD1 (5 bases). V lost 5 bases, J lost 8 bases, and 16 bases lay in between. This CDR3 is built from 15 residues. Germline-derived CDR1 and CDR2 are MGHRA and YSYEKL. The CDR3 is CASSTQDFGDSPLHF. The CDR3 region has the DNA TGCGCCAGCAGCACACAGGACTTCGGGGATTCACCCCTCCACTTT.

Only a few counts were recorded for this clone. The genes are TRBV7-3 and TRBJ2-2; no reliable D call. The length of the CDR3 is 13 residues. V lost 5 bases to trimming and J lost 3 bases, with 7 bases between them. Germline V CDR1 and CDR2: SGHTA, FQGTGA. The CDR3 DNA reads TGTGCCAGCAGCGCCTACTACACCGGGGAGCTGTTTTTT. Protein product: CASSAYYTGELFF.

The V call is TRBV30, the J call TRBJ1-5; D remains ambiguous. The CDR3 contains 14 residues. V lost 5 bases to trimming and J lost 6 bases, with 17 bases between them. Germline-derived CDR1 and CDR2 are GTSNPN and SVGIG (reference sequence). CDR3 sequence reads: CAWSLYALGQPQHF. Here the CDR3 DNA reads TGTGCCTGGTCTCTGTATGCGCTGGGTCAGCCCCAGCATTTT.

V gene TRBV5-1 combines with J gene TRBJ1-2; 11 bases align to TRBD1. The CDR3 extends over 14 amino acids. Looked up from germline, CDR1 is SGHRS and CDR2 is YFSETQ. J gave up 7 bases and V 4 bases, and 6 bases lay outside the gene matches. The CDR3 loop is CASSIGTGGVGYTF. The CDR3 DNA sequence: TGCGCCAGCAGCATAGGGACAGGGGGAGTTGGCTACACCTTC.

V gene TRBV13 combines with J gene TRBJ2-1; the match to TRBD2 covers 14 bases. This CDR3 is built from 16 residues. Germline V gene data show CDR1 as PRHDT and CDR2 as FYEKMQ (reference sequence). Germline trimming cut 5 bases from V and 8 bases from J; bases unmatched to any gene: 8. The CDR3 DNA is TGTGCCAGCAGCCACCGACTAGCGGGGGGGATCGATGAGCAGTTCTTC. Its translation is CASSHRLAGGIDEQFF.

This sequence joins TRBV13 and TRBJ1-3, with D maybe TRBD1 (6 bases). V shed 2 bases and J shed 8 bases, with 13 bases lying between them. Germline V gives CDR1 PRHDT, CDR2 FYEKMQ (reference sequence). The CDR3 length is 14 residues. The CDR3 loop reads CASSLRHRADTIYF. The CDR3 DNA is TGTGCCAGCAGCTTAAGGCACAGGGCTGACACCATATATTTT.

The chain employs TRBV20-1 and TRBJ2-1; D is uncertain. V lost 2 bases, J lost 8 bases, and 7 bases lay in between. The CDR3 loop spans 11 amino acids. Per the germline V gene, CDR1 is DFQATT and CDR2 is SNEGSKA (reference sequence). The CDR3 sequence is CSARKEDEQFF. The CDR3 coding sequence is TGCAGTGCTAGAAAAGAGGATGAGCAGTTCTTC.

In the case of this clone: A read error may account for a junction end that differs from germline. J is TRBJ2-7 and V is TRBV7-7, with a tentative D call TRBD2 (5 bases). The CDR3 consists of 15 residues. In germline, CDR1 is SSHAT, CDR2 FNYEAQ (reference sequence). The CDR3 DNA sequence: TGTGCTAGCAGCTTAGATGTGGGGAGCTCCTACGAGCAGTACTTC. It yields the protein CASSLDVGSSYEQYF.

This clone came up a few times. CDR3 in DNA: TGTGCCAGCAGCACTCCGGGACTAGCGGGAAGTGAGCAGTTCTTC. Encoded protein: CASSTPGLAGSEQFF. The chain has TRBV7-9 and TRBJ2-1; 13 bases line up with TRBD2. CDR1 is SEHNR and CDR2 is FQNEAQ in the germline V gene (reference sequence). This CDR3 contains 15 residues. Losses at the gene ends were 5 bases for V and 9 bases for J; bases not matched to a gene: 7.

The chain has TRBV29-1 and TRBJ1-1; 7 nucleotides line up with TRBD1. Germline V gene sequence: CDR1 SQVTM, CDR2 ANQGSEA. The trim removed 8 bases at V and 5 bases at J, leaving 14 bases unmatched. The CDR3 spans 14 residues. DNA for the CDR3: TGCAGCTCCAGGGGGAACAGGGAGGGTACTGAAGCTTTCTTT. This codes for CSSRGNREGTEAFF.

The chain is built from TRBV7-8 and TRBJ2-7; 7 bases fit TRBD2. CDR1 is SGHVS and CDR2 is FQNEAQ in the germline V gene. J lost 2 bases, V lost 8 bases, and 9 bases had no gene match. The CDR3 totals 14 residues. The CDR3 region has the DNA TGTGCCAGCTCGAGGTTAGGACTAGCCTACGAGCAGTACTTC. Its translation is CASSRLGLAYEQYF.

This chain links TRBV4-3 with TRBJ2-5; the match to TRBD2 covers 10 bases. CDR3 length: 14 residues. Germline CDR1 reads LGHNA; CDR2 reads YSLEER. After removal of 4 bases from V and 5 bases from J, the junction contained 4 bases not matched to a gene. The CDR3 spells CASSPQTSGETQYF. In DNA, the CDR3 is TGCGCCAGCAGCCCCCAGACTAGCGGGGAGACCCAGTACTTC.

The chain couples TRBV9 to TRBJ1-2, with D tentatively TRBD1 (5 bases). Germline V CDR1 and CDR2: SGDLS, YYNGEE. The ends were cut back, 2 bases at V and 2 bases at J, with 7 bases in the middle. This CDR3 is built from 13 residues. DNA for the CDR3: TGTGCCAGCAGCGTGAAGGGGAACTATGGCTACACCTTC. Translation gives CASSVKGNYGYTF.

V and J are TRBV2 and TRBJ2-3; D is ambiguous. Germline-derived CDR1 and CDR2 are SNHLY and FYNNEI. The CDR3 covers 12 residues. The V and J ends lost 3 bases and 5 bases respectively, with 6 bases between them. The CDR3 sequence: CASSETQDTQYF. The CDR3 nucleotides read TGTGCCAGCAGTGAGACCCAAGATACGCAGTATTTT.

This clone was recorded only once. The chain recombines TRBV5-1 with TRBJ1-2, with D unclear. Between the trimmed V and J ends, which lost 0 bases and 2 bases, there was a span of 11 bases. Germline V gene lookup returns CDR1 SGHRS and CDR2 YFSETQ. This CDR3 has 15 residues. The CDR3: CASSLADGDNYGYTF. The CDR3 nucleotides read TGCGCCAGCAGCTTGGCCGACGGAGACAACTATGGCTACACCTTC.

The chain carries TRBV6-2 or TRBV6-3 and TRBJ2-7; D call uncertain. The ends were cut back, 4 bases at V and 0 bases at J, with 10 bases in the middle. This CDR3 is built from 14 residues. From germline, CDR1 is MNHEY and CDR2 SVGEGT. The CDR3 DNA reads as TGTGCCAGCAGTTGGCCCTCAAGCTCCTACGAGCAGTACTTC. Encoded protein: CASSWPSSSYEQYF.

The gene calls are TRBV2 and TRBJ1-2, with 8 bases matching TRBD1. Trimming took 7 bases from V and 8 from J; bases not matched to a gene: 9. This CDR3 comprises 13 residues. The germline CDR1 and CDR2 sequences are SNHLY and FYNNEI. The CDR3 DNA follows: TGTGCCAGCACTGGGACAGGCGGGGGCGGCTACACCTTC. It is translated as CASTGTGGGGYTF.

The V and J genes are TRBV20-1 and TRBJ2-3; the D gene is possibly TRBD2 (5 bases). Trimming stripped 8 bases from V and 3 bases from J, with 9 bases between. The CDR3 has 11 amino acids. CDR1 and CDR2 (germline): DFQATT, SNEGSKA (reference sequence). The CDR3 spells CSQRRTDTQYF. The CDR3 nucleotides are TGCAGTCAGAGGAGGACAGATACGCAGTATTTT.

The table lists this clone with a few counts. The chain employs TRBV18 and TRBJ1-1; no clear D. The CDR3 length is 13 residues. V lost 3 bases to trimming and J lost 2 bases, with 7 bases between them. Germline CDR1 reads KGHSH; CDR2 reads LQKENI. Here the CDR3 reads CASSPGVNTEAFF. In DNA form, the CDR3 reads TGTGCCAGCTCACCGGGAGTCAACACTGAAGCTTTCTTT.

Here the CDR3 reads CSASWGYGYTF. As DNA, the CDR3 is TGCAGTGCTAGTTGGGGGTATGGCTACACCTTC. This chain joins TRBV20-1 and TRBJ1-2; a weak D match, TRBD1 (5 bases). With 3 bases removed from V and 5 bases from J, the gap between germline ends came to 7 bases. The CDR3 totals 11 residues. Germline values: CDR1 DFQATT, CDR2 SNEGSKA (reference sequence).

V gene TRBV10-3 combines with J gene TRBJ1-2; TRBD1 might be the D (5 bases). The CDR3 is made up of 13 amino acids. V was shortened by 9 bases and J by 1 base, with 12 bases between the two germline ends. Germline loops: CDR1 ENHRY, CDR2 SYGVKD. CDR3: CAMTRDVNYGYTF. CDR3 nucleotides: TGTGCCATGACGAGGGACGTTAACTATGGCTACACCTTC.

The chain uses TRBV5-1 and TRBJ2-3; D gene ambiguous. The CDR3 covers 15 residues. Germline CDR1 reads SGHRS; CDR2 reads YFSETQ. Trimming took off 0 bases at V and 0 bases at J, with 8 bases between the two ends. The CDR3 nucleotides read TGCGCCAGCAGCTTGGGGGTTACTAGCACAGATACGCAGTATTTT. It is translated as CASSLGVTSTDTQYF.

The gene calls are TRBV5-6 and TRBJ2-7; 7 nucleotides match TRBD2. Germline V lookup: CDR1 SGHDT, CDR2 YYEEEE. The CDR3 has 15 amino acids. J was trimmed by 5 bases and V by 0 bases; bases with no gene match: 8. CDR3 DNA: TGTGCCAGCAGCTTGGGGGAGGGTAGGTACCACGAGCAGTACTTC. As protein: CASSLGEGRYHEQYF.

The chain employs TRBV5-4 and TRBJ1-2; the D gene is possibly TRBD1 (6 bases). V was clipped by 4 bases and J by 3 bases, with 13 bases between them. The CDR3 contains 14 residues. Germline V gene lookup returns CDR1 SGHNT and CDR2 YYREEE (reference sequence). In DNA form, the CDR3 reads TGTGCCAGCAGCGAACAGGGAGCTTACTATGGCTACACCTTC. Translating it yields CASSEQGAYYGYTF.

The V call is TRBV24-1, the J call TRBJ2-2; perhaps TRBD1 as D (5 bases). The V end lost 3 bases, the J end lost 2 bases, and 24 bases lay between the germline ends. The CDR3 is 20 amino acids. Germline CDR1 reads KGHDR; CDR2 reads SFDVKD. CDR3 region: CATSDPGLSPRKINTGELFF. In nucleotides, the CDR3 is TGTGCCACCAGTGATCCAGGGTTGTCACCCAGAAAGATAAACACCGGGGAGCTGTTTTTT.